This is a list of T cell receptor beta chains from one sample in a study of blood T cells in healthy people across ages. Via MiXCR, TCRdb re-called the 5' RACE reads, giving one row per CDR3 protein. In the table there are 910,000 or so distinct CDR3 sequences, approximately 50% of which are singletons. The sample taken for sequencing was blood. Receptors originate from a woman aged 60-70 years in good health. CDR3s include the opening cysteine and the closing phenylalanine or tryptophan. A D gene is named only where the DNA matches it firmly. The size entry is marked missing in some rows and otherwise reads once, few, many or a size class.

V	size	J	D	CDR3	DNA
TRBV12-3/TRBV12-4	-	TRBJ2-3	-	CASSLGSGPGTDTQYF	TGTGCCAGCAGTCTCGGGAGCGGCCCAGGCACAGATACGCAGTATTTT
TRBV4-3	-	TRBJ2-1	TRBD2	CASSQRLAGARNEQFF	TGCGCCAGCAGCCAGCGACTAGCGGGAGCTCGCAATGAGCAGTTCTTC
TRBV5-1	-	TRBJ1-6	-	CASSLVVSRGDSPLHF	TGCGCCAGCAGCTTGGTCGTTTCGCGAGGGGATTCACCCCTCCACTTT
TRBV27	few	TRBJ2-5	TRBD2	CASSLSTSEQETQYF	TGTGCCAGCAGTTTATCCACTAGCGAGCAAGAGACCCAGTACTTC
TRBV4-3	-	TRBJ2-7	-	CASSQEGSYYEQYF	TGCGCCAGCAGCCAAGAAGGCAGTTACTACGAGCAGTACTTC
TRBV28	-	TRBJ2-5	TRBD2	CANNIAGVLETQYF	TGTGCCAACAACATAGCGGGAGTGTTGGAGACCCAGTACTTC
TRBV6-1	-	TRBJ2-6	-	CASRSGGSGANVLTF	TGTGCCAGCAGGTCCGGGGGATCTGGGGCCAACGTCCTGACTTTC
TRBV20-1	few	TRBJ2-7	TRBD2	CSAREYGTSGPYEQYF	TGCAGTGCTAGAGAGTATGGGACTAGCGGCCCCTACGAGCAGTACTTC
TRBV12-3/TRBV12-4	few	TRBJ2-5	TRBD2	CASSAGREDGVEQYF	TGTGCCAGCAGTGCGGGGCGGGAGGACGGGGTTGAGCAGTACTTC
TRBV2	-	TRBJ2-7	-	CASSEMKFGQYF	TGTGCCAGCAGTGAAATGAAGTTTGGGCAGTACTTC
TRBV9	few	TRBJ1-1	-	CASSAAHTGTNTEAFF	TGTGCCAGCAGCGCTGCGCACACAGGGACGAACACTGAAGCTTTCTTT
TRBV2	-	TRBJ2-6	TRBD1	CASSEARFYSPRTGNSGANVLTF	TGTGCCAGCAGTGAAGCGAGGTTTTATTCTCCACGGACAGGGAACTCTGGGGCCAACGTCCTGACTTTC
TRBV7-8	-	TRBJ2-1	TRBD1	CASSLETGAPSYNEQFF	TGTGCCAGCAGCTTGGAGACAGGGGCACCCTCCTACAATGAGCAGTTCTTC
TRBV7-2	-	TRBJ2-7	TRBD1	CASSFLPPGQGNEQYF	TGTGCCAGCAGCTTCCTCCCCCCGGGACAGGGAAACGAGCAGTACTTC
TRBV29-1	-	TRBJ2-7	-	CSPREQYF	TGCAGCCCTCGCGAGCAGTACTTC
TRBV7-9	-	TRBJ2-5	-	CASGLGEYQETQYF	TGTGCCAGCGGGCTCGGCGAGTACCAAGAGACCCAGTACTTC
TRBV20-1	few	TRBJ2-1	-	CSASEFNEQFF	TGCAGTGCTTCAGAGTTCAATGAGCAGTTCTTC
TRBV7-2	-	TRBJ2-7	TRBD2	CASSPQVAGGPYEQYF	TGTGCCAGCAGCCCTCAGGTAGCGGGGGGGCCCTACGAGCAGTACTTC
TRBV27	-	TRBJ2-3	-	CASRTELPTDTQYF	TGTGCCAGCAGGACCGAGCTTCCCACAGATACGCAGTATTTT
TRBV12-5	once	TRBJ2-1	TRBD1	CASGRGQGNNEQFF	TGTGCTAGTGGTCGCGGACAGGGTAACAATGAGCAGTTCTTC
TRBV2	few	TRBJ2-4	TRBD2	CASSEVAGGLWEQYF	TGTGCCAGCAGTGAAGTCGCGGGAGGGCTTTGGGAGCAGTACTTC
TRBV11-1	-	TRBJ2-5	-	CASSREREETQYF	TGTGCCAGCAGCAGAGAGCGGGAAGAGACCCAGTACTTC
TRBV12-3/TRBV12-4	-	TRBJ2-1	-	CASSRGVQGYNEQFF	TGTGCCAGCAGCCGAGGTGTTCAGGGCTACAATGAGCAGTTCTTC
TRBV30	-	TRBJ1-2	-	CAWSLGTYGYTF	TGTGCCTGGAGTTTGGGGACCTATGGCTACACCTTC
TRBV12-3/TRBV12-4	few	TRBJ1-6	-	CASKSYGGYSLHF	TGTGCCAGCAAATCATACGGGGGATATTCCCTCCACTTT
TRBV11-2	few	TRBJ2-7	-	CASSLVRGAYEQYF	TGTGCCAGCAGCCTCGTTAGGGGTGCGTACGAGCAGTACTTC
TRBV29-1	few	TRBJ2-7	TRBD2	CSVRLAGPYEQYF	TGCAGCGTACGACTAGCGGGACCCTACGAGCAGTACTTC
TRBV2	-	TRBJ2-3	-	CASSVSREASQYF	TGTGCCAGCAGTGTGTCCCGGGAAGCCTCGCAGTATTTT
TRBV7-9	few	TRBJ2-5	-	CASSESPVNAQYF	TGTGCCAGCAGCGAATCTCCCGTGAATGCGCAGTACTTC
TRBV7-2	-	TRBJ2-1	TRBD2	CASSHDTSGGSYNEQFF	TGTGCCAGCAGCCACGATACGAGCGGGGGCTCCTACAATGAGCAGTTCTTC
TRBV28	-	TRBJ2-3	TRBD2	CASRSSGSPPDTQYF	TGTGCCAGCAGATCTAGCGGGAGCCCCCCAGATACGCAGTATTTT
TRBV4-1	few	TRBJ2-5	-	CASSQPRGRAYF	TGCGCCAGCAGCCAACCACGAGGACGAGCGTACTTC
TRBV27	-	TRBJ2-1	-	CASSLFRAAGNEQFF	TGTGCCAGCAGTTTATTCAGGGCCGCGGGGAATGAGCAGTTCTTC
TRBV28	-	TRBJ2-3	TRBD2	CASCDSGRSTDTQYF	TGTGCCAGCTGTGATAGCGGGAGGTCCACAGATACGCAGTATTTT
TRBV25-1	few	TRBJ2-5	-	CASSETIAIQETQYF	TGTGCCAGCAGTGAAACTATCGCCATCCAAGAGACCCAGTACTTC
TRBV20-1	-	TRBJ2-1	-	CSARDEQERSSEQFF	TGCAGTGCTAGAGATGAGCAGGAGAGGAGTAGTGAGCAGTTCTTC
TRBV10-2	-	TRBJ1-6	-	CASSESIGYGSPLHF	TGCGCCAGCAGTGAGTCGATCGGGTATGGATCACCCCTCCACTTT
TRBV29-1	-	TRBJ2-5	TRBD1	CSVEQTGGETQYF	TGCAGCGTTGAACAGACAGGGGGGGAGACCCAGTACTTC
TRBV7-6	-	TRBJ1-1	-	CASTEFRNTEAFF	TGTGCCAGCACTGAATTTCGAAACACTGAAGCTTTCTTT
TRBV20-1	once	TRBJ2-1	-	CSASLGAGNEQFF	TGCAGTGCTAGCCTAGGTGCGGGCAATGAGCAGTTCTTC
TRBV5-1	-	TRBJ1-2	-	CASSSGVLQTPDNYGYTF	TGCGCCAGCAGCTCCGGAGTTCTTCAAACGCCCGATAACTATGGCTACACCTTC
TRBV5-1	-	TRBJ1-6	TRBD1	CASSQTGADSPLHF	TGCGCCAGCAGCCAGACAGGGGCGGATTCACCCCTCCACTTT
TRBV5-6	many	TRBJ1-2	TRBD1	CASSLSGTGGLYGYTF	TGTGCCAGCAGCTTGAGTGGGACAGGGGGCCTCTATGGCTACACCTTC
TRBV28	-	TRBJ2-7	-	CASSFRPDEQYF	TGTGCCAGCAGTTTTAGGCCGGACGAGCAGTACTTC
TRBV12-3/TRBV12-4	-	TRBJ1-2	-	CASSSPEQELGRGYTF	TGTGCCAGCAGTTCACCGGAACAGGAATTGGGGCGCGGCTACACCTTC
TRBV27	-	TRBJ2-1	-	CASSLAVRLGTSSYNEQFF	TGTGCCAGCAGTCTAGCAGTACGTTTAGGAACTAGCAGTTACAATGAGCAGTTCTTC
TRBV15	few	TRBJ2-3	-	CATSRGLSGDTQYF	TGTGCCACCAGCAGAGGGTTGTCCGGGGATACGCAGTATTTT
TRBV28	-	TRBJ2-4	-	CASSTSAKNIQYF	-
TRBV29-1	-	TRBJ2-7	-	CSGEWAGEQYF	TGCAGCGGTGAATGGGCAGGCGAGCAGTACTTC
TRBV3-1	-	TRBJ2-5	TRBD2	CASSQETSGRGQETQYF	TGCGCCAGCAGCCAGGAGACTAGCGGGAGAGGCCAAGAGACCCAGTACTTC
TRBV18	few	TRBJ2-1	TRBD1	CASSPPRQGTSNEQFF	TGTGCCAGCTCACCACCCCGACAGGGGACAAGCAATGAGCAGTTCTTC
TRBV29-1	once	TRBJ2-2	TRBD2	CSIVPGGNGELFF	TGCAGTATCGTTCCGGGAGGTAACGGGGAGCTGTTTTTT
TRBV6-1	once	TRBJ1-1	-	CASSEPGRGITEAFF	TGTGCCAGCAGTGAACCGGGACGGGGGATCACTGAAGCTTTCTTT
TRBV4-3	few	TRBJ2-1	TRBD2	CASSQEHGTSGYNEQFF	TGCGCCAGCAGCCAAGAACACGGGACTAGCGGATACAATGAGCAGTTCTTC
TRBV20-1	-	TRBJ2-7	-	CSARDLSHEQYF	TGCAGTGCTAGAGATCTTTCCCACGAGCAGTACTTC